This T cell receptor (beta chain) was captured by sequencing in a study of control samples from healthy donors and cancer patients. The germline gives CDR1 MNHNS, CDR2 SASEGT. V dropped 3 bases and J dropped 6; count of bases not matched to a gene: 6. The CDR3 is made up of 14 amino acids. Measured with immunoSEQ multiplex PCR; TCRdb has only the in-frame clones, and not every one. This sample has fewer than 250,000 clones; 90% to 95% occur once, and the top ten carry 1.5% to 2%. The clonotype originates from a young man in good health. The V gene is TRBV6-1, the J gene TRBJ2-3; 7 bases agree with TRBD2. The sequenced sample consisted of blood. The CDR3 DNA reads TGTGCCAGCAGTGATGCGGGGGTAGGGGATACGCAGTATTTT. Amino acid sequence: CASSDAGVGDTQYF.